The 18 T cell receptor beta chains reported below all come from one sample, sequenced in a study of cytomegalovirus exposure and HLA in healthy donors. Vbeta (60) and Jbeta (13) primers were used in the PCR. Assay used: immunoSEQ multiplex PCR; TCRdb lists only in-frame clones, some missing. The data contain 100,000 to 150,000 clones, roughly 80% of them seen just once; the ten biggest clones take up more than 2.5%. The sequencing input was PBMCs. The receptor set was obtained from a woman aged 45-65 years in good health and CMV-seronegative.

V usage is TRBV11-2 and J usage is TRBJ2-7; D possibly corresponds to TRBD1 (5 bases). The CDR3 consists of 14 residues. V lost 1 base and J 2 bases, leaving 9 bases between the germline ends. Germline CDR1 and CDR2: SGHAT and FQNNGV. CDR3 region: CASSLGLTAYEQYF. The CDR3 nucleotides read TGTGCCAGCAGCTTAGGGCTGACAGCCTACGAGCAGTACTTC.

The V gene is TRBV4-2, the J gene TRBJ2-5, with D maybe TRBD1 (6 bases). The germline gives CDR1 LGHNA, CDR2 YNFKEQ. Trimming took off 2 bases at V and 4 bases at J, with 8 bases between the two ends. This CDR3 has 13 residues. The CDR3 bases are TGTGCCAGCAGCCAAACAGGGTTAGAGACCCAGTACTTC. Amino acid sequence: CASSQTGLETQYF.

This clone has just a few counts. V is TRBV29-1 and J is TRBJ2-7; 10 bases are shared with TRBD2. Germline V CDR1 and CDR2: SQVTM, ANQGSEA. The CDR3 contains 12 residues. The V segment lost 6 bases and the J segment 4 bases; nucleotides outside the gene matches: 3. In DNA form, the CDR3 reads TGCAGCGTCGGACTAGCGGATTACGAGCAGTACTTC. This sequence encodes CSVGLADYEQYF.

V gene TRBV19 combines with J gene TRBJ1-1, with D perhaps TRBD1 (6 bases). Germline CDR1 and CDR2: LNHDA and SQIVND (reference sequence). V lost 4 bases, J lost 5 bases, and 14 bases lay in between. This CDR3 is 14 amino acids long. In DNA, the CDR3 is TGTGCCAGTAGTACATTACAGGGATGGACTGAAGCTTTCTTT. Translated: CASSTLQGWTEAFF. The complete variable domain, with remaining parts taken from reference TRBV19 and TRBJ1-1, reads DGGITQSPKYLFRKEGQNVTLSCEQNLNHDAMYWYRQDPGQGLRLIYYSQIVNDFQKGDIAEGYSVSREKKESFPLTVTSAQKNPTAFYLCASSTLQGWTEAFFGQGTRLTVV.

The chain is built from TRBV7-2 and TRBJ1-6; 8 bases agree with TRBD1. Looked up from germline, CDR1 is SGHTA and CDR2 is FQGNSA. This CDR3 is 15 amino acids long. J lost 6 bases, V lost 7 bases, and 8 bases had no gene match. The CDR3 here is CASTTGQAGNSPLHF. Written as DNA, the CDR3 is TGTGCCAGCACCACGGGACAGGCGGGTAATTCACCCCTCCACTTT. The full variable domain, with the rest looked up from reference TRBV7-2 and TRBJ1-6, is GAGVSQSPSNKVTEKGKDVELRCDPISGHTALYWYRQSLGQGLEFLIYFQGNSAPDKSGLPSDRFSAERTGGSVSTLTIQRTQQEDSAVYLCASTTGQAGNSPLHFGNGTRLTVT.

The CDR3 here is CASSPGAGRYGYTF. CDR3 in DNA: TGTGCCAGCTCCCCTGGGGCAGGGCGCTATGGCTACACCTTC. The chain is built from TRBV28 and TRBJ1-2, with D possibly TRBD1 on 5 matching bases. V shed 8 bases and J shed 4 bases, with 17 bases lying between them. CDR3 length: 14 amino acids. Per the germline V gene, CDR1 is MDHEN and CDR2 is SYDVKM.

The V and J genes are TRBV30 and TRBJ2-3, with 9 bases that match TRBD2. CDR3 length equals 17 residues. Germline values: CDR1 GTSNPN, CDR2 SVGIG (reference sequence). V gave up 4 bases and J gave up 1 base; unmatched junction bases: 12. The CDR3 reads CAWTGAGGGRGTDTQYF. CDR3 nucleotides: TGTGCCTGGACAGGAGCGGGAGGAGGTCGCGGCACAGATACGCAGTATTTT.

This clone turned up a few times. CDR3 bases: TGTGCCAGCAGTTTAGGGCCGGGAATAGAGACCCAGTACTTC. Its translation: CASSLGPGIETQYF. The chain couples TRBV27 to TRBJ2-5; maybe TRBD2 (5 bases). CDR1 MNHEY and CDR2 SMNVEV come from the germline V gene (reference sequence). The CDR3 sequence is 14 residues long. V dropped 2 bases and J dropped 4 bases, with 11 bases sitting between them.

The chain carries TRBV6-1 and TRBJ1-6; possible D gene TRBD1, 6 bases. V gave up 7 bases and J gave up 6 bases, with 16 bases separating them. The germline gives CDR1 MNHNS, CDR2 SASEGT. CDR3 size: 15 residues. This CDR3 reads CASNIDRSSNSPLHF. CDR3 in DNA: TGTGCCAGCAATATCGACAGGAGCTCTAATTCACCCCTCCACTTT.

The CDR3 loop is CARILFPGLARETQYF. The CDR3 region has the DNA TGTGCCAGGATCCTCTTCCCGGGACTAGCGAGGGAGACCCAGTACTTC. The V and J genes are TRBV14 and TRBJ2-5; TRBD2 aligns across 10 bases. V was pared by 9 bases and J by 5 bases, with 15 bases of the junction left unmatched. The CDR3 sequence is 16 residues long. Germline CDR1 reads SGHDN; CDR2 reads FVKESK.

CDR3 in DNA: TGTGCCAGCAGCTTAGCCGGACAGGGGGCGACCCAGTACTTC. Its translation is CASSLAGQGATQYF. The chain carries TRBV7-2 and TRBJ2-5; 11 bases line up with TRBD1. The germline gives CDR1 SGHTA, CDR2 FQGNSA. There are 14 residues in the CDR3. Unmatched junction bases numbered 1, after V lost 0 bases and J lost 7 bases.

The table lists this clone with a count of one. The CDR3 bases are TGTGCCAGTAAGGTGGGACAGGGCACTGAAGCTTTCTTT. Encoded protein: CASKVGQGTEAFF. V and J are TRBV19 and TRBJ1-1, with 9 bases lining up with TRBD1. The germline CDR1 and CDR2 sequences are LNHDA and SQIVND (reference sequence). V lost 7 bases, J lost 4 bases, and 4 bases stayed unmatched. This CDR3 has 13 residues. Supplemented by reference TRBV19 and TRBJ1-1, the full variable domain reads DGGITQSPKYLFRKEGQNVTLSCEQNLNHDAMYWYRQDPGQGLRLIYYSQIVNDFQKGDIAEGYSVSREKKESFPLTVTSAQKNPTAFYLCASKVGQGTEAFFGQGTRLTVV.

J is TRBJ2-2 and V is TRBV5-4; 7 nucleotides agree with TRBD1. The CDR3 totals 14 residues. Germline V gives CDR1 SGHNT, CDR2 YYREEE (reference sequence). With 4 bases clipped from V and 4 bases from J, the junction kept 4 bases outside the gene matches. The CDR3 region is CASSTTGSTGELFF. In DNA, the CDR3 is TGTGCCAGCAGCACGACAGGGTCCACCGGGGAGCTGTTTTTT. The full variable domain, with the rest looked up from reference TRBV5-4 and TRBJ2-2, is ETGVTQSPTHLIKTRGQQVTLRCSSQSGHNTVSWYQQALGQGPQFIFQYYREEENGRGNFPPRFSGLQFPNYSSELNVNALELDDSALYLCASSTTGSTGELFFGEGSRLTVL.

The rearrangement joins TRBV18 to TRBJ2-2; D is ambiguous. The germline V and J ends were trimmed by 8 bases and 4 bases, with 8 bases remaining between them. There are 12 residues in the CDR3. Per germline, CDR1 KGHSH and CDR2 LQKENI. The CDR3 loop reads CASHPGTGELFF. The CDR3 coding sequence is TGTGCCAGCCACCCCGGCACCGGGGAGCTGTTTTTT.

This clone has just one count. Here the CDR3 DNA reads TGTGCCACAGGACAGAACTATGGCTACACCTTC. Translated, it gives CATGQNYGYTF. The rearrangement links TRBV7-9 to TRBJ1-2; D possibly corresponds to TRBD1 (6 bases). The germline V gene encodes CDR1 SEHNR and CDR2 FQNEAQ (reference sequence). V lost 10 bases and J lost 2, with 8 bases in between. This CDR3 spans 11 amino acids.

The chain combines TRBV11-3 with TRBJ2-1; possible D gene TRBD2, 6 bases. Germline V CDR1 and CDR2: SGHNT, YENEEA. The CDR3 has 14 residues. The V end lost 1 base, the J end lost 8 bases, and 12 bases lay between the germline ends. CDR3 nucleotides: TGTGCCAGCAGCTTAGGCCGGGCTAGCGATGAGCAGTTCTTC. Its translation is CASSLGRASDEQFF.

The rearrangement uses TRBV28 and TRBJ1-1; no reliable D call. In germline, CDR1 is MDHEN, CDR2 SYDVKM. Trimming shortened V by 7 bases and J by 4 bases, and 13 bases separated the two germline ends. This CDR3 contains 13 residues. CDR3 in amino acids: CASIIPGGTEAFF. The CDR3 DNA reads as TGTGCCAGCATCATCCCCGGAGGCACTGAAGCTTTCTTT. The full variable domain, in which reference TRBV28 and TRBJ1-1 provide the parts outside the CDR3, is DVKVTQSSRYLVKRTGEKVFLECVQDMDHENMFWYRQDPGLGLRLIYFSYDVKMKEKGDIPEGYSVSREKKERFSLILESASTNQTSMYLCASIIPGGTEAFFGQGTRLTVV.

The V call is TRBV11-2, the J call TRBJ2-7; D is perhaps TRBD1 (7 bases). This CDR3 region has 12 residues. Germline V gives CDR1 SGHAT, CDR2 FQNNGV. Trimming took off 7 bases at V and 7 bases at J, with 14 bases between the two ends. CDR3: CASNPPGGEQYF. CDR3 nucleotide sequence: TGTGCCAGCAACCCCCCAGGGGGGGAGCAGTACTTC.